This TCR beta chain was identified during a study of beta chain features in type 1 diabetes. Study-level points and caveats: Shortening of TCRB CDR3s, moderate but significant, appeared in all four CD4+ subsets of Type 1 diabetes patients.

This clone was seen a handful of times. Its antigen is undetermined. Sorting based on CD45RO/CCR7/CD25/CD127/CD95/CD27 separated CD4+ naive, central memory, regulatory and stem cell-like memory cells. The CDR3 length is 17 residues. V lost 3 bases to trimming and J lost 2 bases; unmatched junction nucleotides: 10. Per germline, CDR1 SGHRS and CDR2 YFSETQ. The study reverse transcribed the entire isolated RNA, so it sequenced expressed TCRB transcripts. Libraries were prepared by immunoSEQ multiplex PCR; TCRdb keeps only in-frame clonotypes and omits some of them. The sample gives 150,000 to 180,000 clones, 10% of which show up once; more than 0.45% is in the top ten.

The source of this sequence is a man younger than 40 with type 1 diabetes. The J gene is TRBJ1-4, the V gene TRBV5-1, with 7 bases that match TRBD1. The material sequenced was central memory CD4+ T cells from blood. The CDR3 coding sequence is TGCGCCAGCAGCTCGGGACAGAGGTCGGCCACTAATGAAAAACTGTTTTTT. Protein sequence: CASSSGQRSATNEKLFF.